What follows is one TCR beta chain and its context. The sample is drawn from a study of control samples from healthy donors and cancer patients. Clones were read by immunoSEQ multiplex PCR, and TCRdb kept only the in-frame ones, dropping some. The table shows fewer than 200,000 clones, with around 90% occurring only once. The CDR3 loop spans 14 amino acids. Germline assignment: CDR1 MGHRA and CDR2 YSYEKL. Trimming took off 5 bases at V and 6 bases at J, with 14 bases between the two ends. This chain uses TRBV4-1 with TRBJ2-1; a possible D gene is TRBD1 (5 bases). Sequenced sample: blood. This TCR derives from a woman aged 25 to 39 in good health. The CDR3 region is CASSAARGTNEQFF. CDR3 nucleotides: TGCGCCAGCAGCGCAGCAAGGGGAACCAATGAGCAGTTCTTC.